This is a list of T cell receptor beta chains from one sample in a study of cytomegalovirus exposure and HLA in healthy donors. Produced via immunoSEQ multiplex PCR; TCRdb's table is partial and in-frame only. The sample consists of 200,000 to 250,000 clones, about 80% of them appearing once. Sequenced: PBMCs. These receptors all come from a man aged 18 to 29 in good health and CMV-seronegative. The CDR3 runs from the conserved cysteine through the conserved F or W. A D gene is named only where the DNA matches it firmly. For some rows the clone size is stated as once, few or many, or as a class when expanded; others skip it.

>TRBJ1-2|.|TRBD1|TRBV19
CASTEVGQGANGYTF
TGTGCCAGTACCGAGGTGGGACAGGGGGCGAATGGCTACACCTTC
>TRBJ1-5|once|.|TRBV15
CATSSGQGMYSNQPQHF
TGTGCCACCAGCAGTGGGCAGGGGATGTATAGCAATCAGCCCCAGCATTTT
>TRBJ2-5|.|.|TRBV11-2
CASSLGTAVTQYF
TGTGCCAGCAGCTTAGGGACTGCAGTGACCCAGTACTTC
>TRBJ2-1|.|.|TRBV5-1
CASSLSTGTGNEQFF
TGCGCCAGCAGCTTGTCGACGGGTACAGGGAATGAGCAGTTCTTC
>TRBJ2-1|few|TRBD1|TRBV7-9
CSSSLGTGFYNEQFF
TGTTCCAGCAGCCTGGGGACAGGGTTCTACAATGAGCAGTTCTTC
>TRBJ2-7|.|TRBD1|TRBV2
CASSPDRGRYEQYF
TGTGCCAGCAGTCCGGACAGGGGGCGCTACGAGCAGTACTTC
>TRBJ2-7|.|.|TRBV18
CASSPGRGHEQYF
TGTGCCAGCTCACCGGGTAGGGGTCACGAGCAGTACTTC
>TRBJ2-7|.|TRBD2|TRBV10-2
CASRSGGSYEQYF
TGCGCCAGCAGGAGCGGGGGCTCCTACGAGCAGTACTTC
>TRBJ2-7|once|TRBD1|TRBV29-1
CSVEDPGGENYEQYF
TGCAGCGTTGAAGACCCAGGGGGCGAAAACTACGAGCAGTACTTC
>TRBJ2-5|.|.|TRBV7-6
CASSLGSGQETQYF
TGTGCCAGCAGCTTAGGTAGCGGCCAAGAGACCCAGTACTTC
>TRBJ2-3|.|.|TRBV13
CASSLSEEFSTDTQYF
TGTGCCAGCAGCTTATCCGAGGAGTTCAGCACAGATACGCAGTATTTT
>TRBJ2-7|.|TRBD2|TRBV6-1
CASSEGAGASYEQYF
TGTGCCAGCAGCGAGGGAGCGGGGGCATCCTACGAGCAGTACTTC
>TRBJ1-5|.|.|TRBV10-3
CAISEFMENQPQHF
TGTGCCATCAGCGAGTTTATGGAGAATCAGCCCCAGCATTTT
>TRBJ2-7|.|.|TRBV5-6
CASSTGQIYEQYF
TGTGCCAGCAGCACTGGACAGATCTACGAGCAGTACTTC
>TRBJ1-1|.|.|TRBV6-5
CASSYRQGNTEAFF
TGTGCCAGCAGTTACCGGCAGGGGAACACTGAAGCTTTCTTT
>TRBJ2-3|.|.|TRBV6-1
CASSEIGGSLGRAISDTQYF
TGTGCCAGCAGTGAAATCGGAGGCTCCCTGGGCCGAGCTATTTCAGATACGCAGTATTTT
>TRBJ2-7|few|TRBD1|TRBV19
CASSGAPGQSYEQYF
TGTGCCAGTAGTGGAGCCCCGGGACAGAGCTACGAGCAGTACTTC
>TRBJ1-1|.|.|TRBV27
CASSFSDRKRTSGNTEAFF
TGTGCCAGCAGTTTTTCGGACAGAAAGAGGACCTCTGGGAACACTGAAGCTTTCTTT
>TRBJ1-3|.|.|TRBV28
CASSLPVLSGNTIYF
TGTGCCAGCAGTTTACCGGTCCTCTCTGGAAACACCATATATTTT
>TRBJ2-1|.|TRBD2|TRBV27
CASSLSLAGYNEQFF
TGTGCCAGCAGTTTAAGTCTAGCGGGCTACAATGAGCAGTTCTTC
>TRBJ2-5|few|TRBD2|TRBV5-4
CASSSKREGQETQYF
TGTGCCAGCAGCTCAAAGCGGGAGGGACAAGAGACCCAGTACTTC
>TRBJ2-1|.|.|TRBV4-1
CASSQVMGSSYNEQFF
TGCGCCAGCAGCCAAGTTATGGGGAGCTCCTACAATGAGCAGTTCTTC
>TRBJ1-1|once|.|TRBV6-1
CASIKRVGTEAFF
TGTGCCAGCATTAAGCGGGTGGGCACTGAAGCTTTCTTT
>TRBJ2-7|.|.|TRBV11-1
CASSFAQGPYEQYF
TGTGCCAGCAGCTTCGCACAGGGACCATACGAGCAGTACTTC
>TRBJ2-7|.|.|TRBV2
CASSENRDLYEQYF
TGTGCCAGCAGTGAAAACAGGGACCTCTACGAGCAGTACTTC
>TRBJ2-7|.|.|TRBV14
CASSLGQGRYEQYF
TGTGCCAGCAGCCTAGGGCAGGGGCGCTACGAGCAGTACTTC
>TRBJ1-1|.|TRBD1|TRBV5-1
CASSLGQGASEAFF
TGCGCCAGCAGCTTGGGACAGGGGGCCTCTGAAGCTTTCTTT
>TRBJ2-3|.|TRBD2|TRBV27
CASSDLTRTSGSVLDTQYF
TGTGCCAGCAGTGACTTAACTCGGACTAGCGGGAGTGTCTTGGATACGCAGTATTTT
>TRBJ2-1|.|.|TRBV7-2
CASSLTVGGSYNEQFF
TGTGCCAGCAGCTTAACCGTGGGAGGCTCCTACAATGAGCAGTTCTTC
>TRBJ2-7|.|TRBD1|TRBV6-6
CASSLGQVNSYEQYF
TGTGCCAGCAGTTTGGGACAGGTGAACTCCTACGAGCAGTACTTC
>TRBJ2-6|.|.|TRBV30
CAWSIRQTGANVLTF
TGTGCCTGGAGTATTCGACAGACTGGGGCCAACGTCCTGACTTTC
>TRBJ2-7|.|TRBD2|TRBV7-8
CASSLVGGGSYEQYF
TGTGCCAGCAGCCTAGTAGGCGGGGGTTCCTACGAGCAGTACTTC
>TRBJ2-7|.|.|TRBV15
CATSRDKALGGPPPYEQYF
TGTGCCACCAGCAGAGACAAGGCCTTGGGGGGGCCACCCCCCTACGAGCAGTACTTC
>TRBJ2-1|.|.|TRBV5-1
CASSYDRNSYNEQFF
TGCGCCAGCAGCTACGACAGGAATTCCTACAATGAGCAGTTCTTC
>TRBJ2-3|.|TRBD2|TRBV11-2
CASSSGLAGEGTDTQYF
TGTGCCAGCAGCTCGGGACTAGCGGGAGAGGGCACAGATACGCAGTATTTT
>TRBJ2-7|.|.|TRBV14
CASSQGQTQYF
TGTGCCAGCAGCCAAGGACAGACTCAGTACTTC
>TRBJ2-7|once|.|TRBV30
CAWSEDRLYEQYF
TGTGCCTGGAGTGAAGACAGGCTCTACGAGCAGTACTTC
>TRBJ1-1|once|TRBD1|TRBV2
CASVRGAGGTNTEAFF
TGTGCCAGCGTGCGAGGGGCAGGGGGAACGAACACTGAAGCTTTCTTT
>TRBJ2-5|.|TRBD2|TRBV6-1
CASTSGTSVTKTQYF
TGTGCCAGCACGTCTGGGACTAGCGTTACAAAGACCCAGTACTTC
>TRBJ1-1|.|.|TRBV7-9
CASSSEVITEAFF
TGTGCCAGCAGCTCCGAGGTTATTACTGAAGCTTTCTTT
>TRBJ2-1|.|.|TRBV18
CASSPPYSYNEQFF
TGTGCCAGCTCACCACCGTACAGCTACAATGAGCAGTTCTTC
>TRBJ1-5|.|.|TRBV18
CASSPPAGSNQPQHF
TGTGCCAGCTCACCACCGGCGGGATCCAATCAGCCCCAGCATTTT
>TRBJ2-2|.|TRBD2|TRBV18
CASSPYGRDTGELFF
TGTGCCAGCTCACCGTACGGGAGGGACACCGGGGAGCTGTTTTTT
>TRBJ2-7|.|TRBD1|TRBV6-5
CASRRQGGFNYEQYF
TGTGCCAGCAGACGACAGGGTGGGTTTAACTACGAGCAGTACTTC
>TRBJ2-5|once|.|TRBV6-1
CASSEEMRDWETQYF
TGTGCCAGCAGTGAAGAGATGAGGGACTGGGAGACCCAGTACTTC
>TRBJ2-1|.|TRBD2|TRBV28
CASSSPSGSNEQFF
TGTGCCAGCAGTTCGCCCAGCGGGAGCAATGAGCAGTTCTTC
>TRBJ2-7|few|TRBD1|TRBV6-1
CASREDRGGTYEQYF
TGTGCCAGCAGAGAGGACAGGGGTGGAACCTACGAGCAGTACTTC
>TRBJ2-7|.|.|TRBV9
CASSPEGAYEQYF
TGTGCCAGCAGCCCGGAGGGGGCATACGAGCAGTACTTC
>TRBJ1-2|.|TRBD1|TRBV2
CASSGGQGNYYGYTF
TGTGCCAGCAGTGGAGGACAGGGCAACTACTATGGCTACACCTTC